One sample yielded the 29 T cell receptor beta chains listed below, sequenced in a study of blood T cell repertoires in COVID-19. The table came from immunoSEQ multiplex PCR; TCRdb's copy has only in-frame clones and leaves some out. In the table there are about 130,000 clones, about 86% of which are singletons. The sample was peripheral blood. The origin of the receptors is a woman in her forties or fifties with acute or convalescent COVID-19.

This chain links TRBV6-5 with TRBJ2-1, with D perhaps TRBD1 (5 bases). This CDR3 has 15 residues. V was trimmed by 8 bases and J by 7 bases, leaving 21 bases between them. Germline CDR1 reads MNHEY; CDR2 reads SVGAGI. CDR3: CASYLNVKRQNEQFF. In DNA, the CDR3 is TGTGCCAGCTATTTAAACGTAAAAAGACAGAATGAGCAGTTCTTC.

The genes are TRBV19 and TRBJ1-5; 7 nucleotides agree with TRBD1. The V gene's germline CDR1 is LNHDA and CDR2 SQIVND (reference sequence). The CDR3 is 15 residues long. V shed 3 bases and J 7 bases; nucleotides not matched to a gene: 9. CDR3 sequence reads: CASSIEGGNRQPQHF. CDR3 DNA: TGTGCCAGTAGTATTGAAGGGGGCAACCGGCAGCCCCAGCATTTT.

The chain combines TRBV11-2 with TRBJ2-7; possible D gene TRBD2, 6 bases. CDR3 length equals 12 residues. Trimming removed 4 bases from V and 5 bases from J, with 9 bases in between. Germline CDR1 is SGHAT and CDR2 is FQNNGV. CDR3 amino acids: CASSSRGNEQYF. The CDR3 DNA sequence: TGTGCCAGCAGCTCTCGGGGGAACGAGCAGTACTTC.

The chain joins TRBV19 to TRBJ2-1, with D tentatively TRBD1 (5 bases). CDR3 length equals 13 residues. The V and J ends lost 4 bases and 6 bases respectively, with 10 bases between them. The germline V gene has CDR1 LNHDA and CDR2 SQIVND (reference sequence). The CDR3 nucleotides read TGTGCCAGTAGTACCCAGGGTTCCAATGAGCAGTTCTTC. This sequence encodes CASSTQGSNEQFF.

V and J are TRBV20-1 and TRBJ1-1; TRBD1 aligns across 8 bases. The V gene end was trimmed by 3 bases and the J gene end by 0 bases; junction bases not matched to a gene: 6. Germline-derived CDR1 and CDR2 are DFQATT and SNEGSKA (reference sequence). The CDR3 spans 15 residues. For the CDR3, the DNA is TGCAGTGCTAGTAGGACAGGGTCGGTGAACACTGAAGCTTTCTTT. It translates to CSASRTGSVNTEAFF.

The chain is built from TRBV15 and TRBJ2-2; D is ambiguous. The V and J ends lost 0 bases and 6 bases respectively, with 8 bases between them. The CDR3 length is 14 residues. CDR1 is LNHNV, CDR2 YYDKDF, per germline (reference sequence). The CDR3: CATSRDRAAGELFF. CDR3 DNA: TGTGCCACCAGCAGAGATCGAGCTGCCGGGGAGCTGTTTTTT.

The V and J genes are TRBV9 and TRBJ2-7, with a tentative D call TRBD2 (5 bases). Germline V gene lookup returns CDR1 SGDLS and CDR2 YYNGEE. The CDR3 runs to 14 residues. The V gene lost 0 bases and the J gene lost 4 bases, with 11 bases spanning the gap. The CDR3 region has the DNA TGTGCCAGCAGCGTAGGTGGAGGTTATTACGAGCAGTACTTC. Amino acids: CASSVGGGYYEQYF.

The rearrangement links TRBV29-1 to TRBJ1-1, with D perhaps matching TRBD1 (6 bases). The V gene lost 6 bases and the J gene lost 5 bases, with 16 bases spanning the gap. The CDR3 is 13 amino acids. The germline gives CDR1 SQVTM, CDR2 ANQGSEA. The DNA of the CDR3 is TGCAGCGTCCACGTGGGGGGGCGAACTGAAGCTTTCTTT. It codes for CSVHVGGRTEAFF.

The chain combines TRBV2 with TRBJ2-1; TRBD2 might be the D (6 bases). Germline CDR1 is SNHLY and CDR2 is FYNNEI. The length of the CDR3 is 16 residues. The V and J ends lost 5 bases and 6 bases respectively, with 20 bases between them. The CDR3 reads CASSSDGGVLGNEQFF. The DNA of the CDR3 is TGTGCCAGCAGTTCAGACGGGGGAGTCCTGGGCAATGAGCAGTTCTTC.

This chain links TRBV9 with TRBJ2-3; 10 nucleotides agree with TRBD2. Germline lookup yields CDR1 SGDLS and CDR2 YYNGEE. J was trimmed by 8 bases and V by 4 bases; bases with no gene match: 13. This CDR3 has 16 residues. Here the CDR3 reads CASSPGGSGGPGTQYF. The DNA of the CDR3 is TGTGCCAGCAGCCCAGGGGGTAGCGGGGGGCCAGGTACGCAGTATTTT. Supplemented by reference TRBV9 and TRBJ2-3, the full variable domain reads DSGVTQTPKHLITATGQRVTLRCSPRSGDLSVYWYQQSLDQGLQFLIQYYNGEERAKGNILERFSAQQFPDLHSELNLSSLELGDSALYFCASSPGGSGGPGTQYFGPGTRLTVL.

In its sample, this clone was seen once. This sequence joins TRBV28 and TRBJ1-1; D unresolved. CDR3 size: 13 residues. V lost 6 bases, J lost 1 base, and 9 bases lay in between. Germline V lookup: CDR1 MDHEN, CDR2 SYDVKM. CDR3 sequence reads: CASRWRGNTEAFF. CDR3 bases: TGTGCCAGCAGATGGCGAGGGAACACTGAAGCTTTCTTT.

The V and J genes are TRBV3-1 (or the pseudogene TRBV3-2) and TRBJ1-2, with 12 bases lining up with TRBD1. Germline trimming cut 0 bases from V and 4 bases from J; bases unmatched to any gene: 12. The CDR3 contains 19 residues. From germline, CDR1 is LGHDT and CDR2 YNNKEL (reference sequence). The chain's CDR3 is CASSQDQPGQGAMVYGYTF. CDR3 DNA: TGTGCCAGCAGCCAAGATCAACCGGGACAGGGGGCGATGGTCTATGGCTACACCTTC.

This sequence joins TRBV7-6 and TRBJ2-7; TRBD2 matches 13 bases. CDR1 and CDR2 (germline): SGHVS, FNYEAQ. The CDR3 consists of 18 residues. Trimming cost V 5 bases and J 8 bases; bases outside gene matches: 18. CDR3 coding DNA: TGTGCCAGCAGCCAAGGGACTAGCGGGGCTACCGACCTCTCTAAGCAGTACTTC. As protein: CASSQGTSGATDLSKQYF.

This chain joins TRBV7-8 and TRBJ1-4; TRBD1 aligns across 8 bases. V lost 5 bases, J lost 8 bases, and 10 bases stayed unmatched. Germline lookup yields CDR1 SGHVS and CDR2 FQNEAQ. The CDR3 has 15 amino acids. The CDR3 loop is CASSLYQGAGEKLFF. As DNA, the CDR3 is TGTGCCAGCAGCCTGTATCAGGGGGCGGGGGAAAAACTGTTTTTT.

This chain joins TRBV6-5 and TRBJ1-4; D remains ambiguous. V was pared by 9 bases and J by 6 bases, with 17 bases between. Per the germline V gene, CDR1 is MNHEY and CDR2 is SVGAGI. The CDR3 length is 14 residues. CDR3 sequence reads: CASALGGQDEKLFF. The CDR3, as DNA: TGTGCCAGTGCCTTGGGAGGGCAGGATGAAAAACTGTTTTTT.

This chain connects TRBV18 to TRBJ2-5, with D tentatively TRBD1 (5 bases). Germline loops: CDR1 KGHSH, CDR2 LQKENI. The CDR3 contains 14 residues. V lost 3 bases, J lost 1 base, and 9 bases lay in between. Here the CDR3 reads CASSPGQGQETQYF. The DNA of the CDR3 is TGTGCCAGCTCACCCGGGCAGGGCCAAGAGACCCAGTACTTC.

This clone was recorded only once. The genes are TRBV10-3 and TRBJ1-3, with D perhaps matching TRBD1 (5 bases). CDR1 ENHRY and CDR2 SYGVKD come from the germline V gene. Trimming cost V 3 bases and J 3 bases, with 15 bases left between them. This CDR3 has 16 amino acids. In nucleotides, the CDR3 is TGTGCCATCAGTGACGGTGTCAGGGTAGATGGAAACACCATATATTTT. As protein: CAISDGVRVDGNTIYF.

The V and J genes are TRBV5-6 and TRBJ2-1; D may be TRBD2 (6 bases). The CDR3 covers 15 residues. Germline CDR1 reads SGHDT; CDR2 reads YYEEEE. V shed 0 bases and J shed 6 bases, with 13 bases lying between them. The CDR3 nucleotides are TGTGCCAGCAGCTTGGGGAGGGTTGTTAGCAATGAGCAGTTCTTC. It translates to CASSLGRVVSNEQFF.

The rearrangement uses TRBV6-5 and TRBJ2-3; possibly TRBD2 for D (7 bases). Trimming shortened V by 6 bases and J by 2 bases, and 15 bases separated the two germline ends. The CDR3 runs to 15 residues. Germline loops: CDR1 MNHEY, CDR2 SVGAGI. The CDR3 DNA sequence: TGTGCCAGCAGGCCCGGGGGGCTCTACACAGATACGCAGTATTTT. This codes for CASRPGGLYTDTQYF.

The rearrangement uses TRBV5-4 and TRBJ2-5; 7 positions match TRBD2. J gave up 3 bases and V 2 bases, and 4 bases lay outside the gene matches. Looked up from germline, CDR1 is SGHNT and CDR2 is YYREEE (reference sequence). The length of the CDR3 is 14 residues. The DNA of the CDR3 is TGTGCCAGCAGCTTATCGGGACTAAAAGAGACCCAGTACTTC. Protein: CASSLSGLKETQYF.

This chain links TRBV5-1 with TRBJ2-3, with TRBD2 matching 8 bases. The CDR3 is made up of 16 amino acids. In germline, CDR1 is SGHRS, CDR2 YFSETQ. V lost 4 bases and J lost 5; bases outside the gene matches: 12. This CDR3 is CASSPQRRGDGDTQYF. CDR3 DNA: TGCGCCAGCAGCCCCCAAAGGCGGGGGGATGGAGATACGCAGTATTTT.

The chain carries TRBV7-8 and TRBJ2-5; possible D gene TRBD2, 5 bases. V was trimmed by 5 bases and J by 2 bases, leaving 18 bases between them. The CDR3 sequence is 16 residues long. Germline CDR1 and CDR2: SGHVS and FQNEAQ. The CDR3 nucleotides are TGTGCCAGCAGCCCAGATGTCGGGGTGAATCAAGAGACCCAGTACTTC. This sequence encodes CASSPDVGVNQETQYF.

The genes are TRBV19 and TRBJ2-3, with 9 bases aligning to TRBD1. The V gene end was trimmed by 0 bases and the J gene end by 2 bases; junction bases not matched to a gene: 15. Germline CDR1 is LNHDA and CDR2 is SQIVND (reference sequence). This CDR3 is 20 amino acids long. CDR3 nucleotides: TGTGCCAGTAGTATAGAGCTTCCGGGACAGGGCTCAACAATCACAGATACGCAGTATTTT. Encoded protein: CASSIELPGQGSTITDTQYF. The complete variable domain, with remaining parts taken from reference TRBV19 and TRBJ2-3, reads DGGITQSPKYLFRKEGQNVTLSCEQNLNHDAMYWYRQDPGQGLRLIYYSQIVNDFQKGDIAEGYSVSREKKESFPLTVTSAQKNPTAFYLCASSIELPGQGSTITDTQYFGPGTRLTVL.

The genes are TRBV13 and TRBJ1-5, with D unresolved. Trimming stripped 0 bases from V and 7 bases from J, with 7 bases between. The CDR3 extends over 13 amino acids. The germline V gene encodes CDR1 PRHDT and CDR2 FYEKMQ (reference sequence). The CDR3 DNA follows: TGTGCCAGCAGCTTAGGGGGAGGCCAGCCCCAGCATTTT. It specifies CASSLGGGQPQHF.

Only a few counts were recorded for this clone. The chain recombines TRBV6-5 with TRBJ1-4; no clear D. V lost 6 bases and J 4 bases, leaving 9 bases between the germline ends. CDR1 MNHEY and CDR2 SVGAGI come from the germline V gene. The CDR3 length is 13 residues. Written as DNA, the CDR3 is TGTGCCAGCAGCCGAGGAGTTAATGAAAAACTGTTTTTT. Translated, it gives CASSRGVNEKLFF.

For this clone: Other DNA sequences in this specimen translate into the identical CDR3. The rearrangement links TRBV5-1 to TRBJ2-3; the match to TRBD2 covers 9 bases. The CDR3 spans 16 residues. Unmatched junction bases numbered 3, after V lost 0 bases and J lost 1 base. Germline values: CDR1 SGHRS, CDR2 YFSETQ. CDR3 bases: TGCGCCAGCAGCTTGGTGATAGCGGGGGGCACAGATACGCAGTATTTT. Translated, it gives CASSLVIAGGTDTQYF.

The rearrangement links TRBV5-1 to TRBJ2-2; possible D gene TRBD2, 6 bases. The CDR3 is made up of 12 amino acids. V was pared by 5 bases and J by 6 bases, with 8 bases between. In germline, CDR1 is SGHRS, CDR2 YFSETQ. For the CDR3, the DNA is TGCGCCAGCAGATGGGGGGCCGGGGAGCTGTTTTTT. Protein sequence: CASRWGAGELFF.

This rearrangement joins TRBV9 to TRBJ1-5; D is perhaps TRBD1 (5 bases). This CDR3 region has 15 residues. The V gene lost 0 bases and the J gene lost 1 base, with 8 bases spanning the gap. Germline values: CDR1 SGDLS, CDR2 YYNGEE. The CDR3 reads CASSVGGDSNQPQHF. The CDR3 region has the DNA TGTGCCAGCAGCGTAGGGGGGGACAGCAATCAGCCCCAGCATTTT.

In DNA form, the CDR3 reads TGTGCCAGTAAGACACCTTCTAACTATGGCTACACCTTC. The encoded protein is CASKTPSNYGYTF. The J gene is TRBJ1-2, the V gene TRBV19; D not certain. The CDR3 contains 13 residues. The germline V and J ends were trimmed by 7 bases and 0 bases, with 9 bases remaining between them. Looked up from germline, CDR1 is LNHDA and CDR2 is SQIVND (reference sequence).